Below, 7 T cell receptor beta chains from the same sample are listed, as sequenced in a study of blood T cell repertoires in COVID-19. TCRdb's copy holds only in-frame clones and misses some; the assay was immunoSEQ multiplex PCR. The sample has 300,000 or so clones, 70% to 90% seen once. The sequencing sample was made of peripheral blood. The receptors shown here come from a woman aged 45-60 years who had recovered from COVID-19.

Of note for this clone: Other DNA sequences in the same sample also yield this CDR3. The gene calls are TRBV11-2 and TRBJ2-1, with 9 bases lining up with TRBD2. V shed 1 base, J shed 4 bases, and the junction held 2 bases outside the gene matches. CDR3 length equals 15 residues. Germline V gene lookup returns CDR1 SGHAT and CDR2 FQNNGV. This CDR3 is CASSLGLAGYNEQFF. As DNA, the CDR3 is TGTGCCAGCAGCTTAGGGCTAGCGGGATACAATGAGCAGTTCTTC.

The chain couples TRBV7-8 to TRBJ2-1, with TRBD1 identical over 7 bases. CDR1 is SGHVS, CDR2 FQNEAQ, per germline. The CDR3 extends over 17 amino acids. Trimming at V came to 0 bases and at J to 0 bases, leaving 5 bases not matched to a gene. The CDR3 protein is CASSLAQDRSSYNEQFF. CDR3 DNA sequence: TGTGCCAGCAGCTTAGCGCAGGACAGGAGCTCCTACAATGAGCAGTTCTTC.

The V call is TRBV27, the J call TRBJ2-1; D is perhaps TRBD2 (5 bases). Per germline, CDR1 MNHEY and CDR2 SMNVEV (reference sequence). The V gene lost 4 bases and the J gene lost 3 bases, with 13 bases spanning the gap. CDR3 size: 15 residues. CDR3 nucleotide sequence: TGTGCCAGCAGTTCGCGTCTAGCAGTCTACAATGAGCAGTTCTTC. Translation: CASSSRLAVYNEQFF.

The genes are TRBV19 and TRBJ1-6; 8 nucleotides agree with TRBD1. This CDR3 comprises 14 residues. Germline loops: CDR1 LNHDA, CDR2 SQIVND (reference sequence). V was pared by 5 bases and J by 10 bases, with 7 bases of the junction left unmatched. The CDR3 sequence: CASSPRDRTSPLHF. CDR3 nucleotide sequence: TGTGCCAGTAGTCCCAGGGACAGGACATCACCCCTCCACTTT.

The chain joins TRBV6-1 to TRBJ1-5; D remains unclear. Germline CDR1 and CDR2: MNHNS and SASEGT. This CDR3 has 16 amino acids. V dropped 0 bases and J dropped 5 bases, with 14 bases sitting between them. CDR3: CASSEAARLTHQPQHF. In DNA form, the CDR3 reads TGTGCCAGCAGTGAAGCGGCCAGACTGACCCATCAGCCCCAGCATTTT.

The chain recombines TRBV12-3 or TRBV12-4 with TRBJ2-1; D not resolved. The germline V and J ends were trimmed by 6 bases and 7 bases, with 7 bases remaining between them. CDR3 length: 11 residues. The CDR3: CASRAANEQFF. The CDR3 DNA is TGTGCCAGCAGGGCCGCAAATGAGCAGTTCTTC.

This chain joins TRBV7-9 and TRBJ2-7; 8 bases fit TRBD1. CDR3 length: 16 amino acids. Germline CDR1 SEHNR, CDR2 FQNEAQ (reference sequence). The junction had 16 bases not matched to a gene; V was cut back by 5 bases and J by 7 bases. For the CDR3, the DNA is TGTGCCAGCAGCATCCACCGACAGGGGATTTCGGGGGAGCAGTACTTC. Its protein product is CASSIHRQGISGEQYF. Based on the CDR3 plus reference TRBV7-9 and TRBJ2-7, the full variable domain is DTGVSQNPRHKITKRGQNVTFRCDPISEHNRLYWYRQTLGQGPEFLTYFQNEAQLEKSRLLSDRFSAERPKGSFSTLEIQRTEQGDSAMYLCASSIHRQGISGEQYFGPGTRLTVT.